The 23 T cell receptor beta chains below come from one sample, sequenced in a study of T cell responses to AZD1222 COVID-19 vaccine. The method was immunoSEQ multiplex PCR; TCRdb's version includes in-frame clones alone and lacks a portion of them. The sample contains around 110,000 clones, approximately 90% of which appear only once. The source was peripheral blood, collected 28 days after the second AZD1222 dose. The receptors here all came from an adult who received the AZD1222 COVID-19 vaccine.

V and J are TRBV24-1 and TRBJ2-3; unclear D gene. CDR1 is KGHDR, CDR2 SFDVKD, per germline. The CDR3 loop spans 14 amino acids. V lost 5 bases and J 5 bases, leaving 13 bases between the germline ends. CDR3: CATSVLASGDTQYF. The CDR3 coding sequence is TGTGCCACCAGTGTTCTGGCGTCAGGAGATACGCAGTATTTT.

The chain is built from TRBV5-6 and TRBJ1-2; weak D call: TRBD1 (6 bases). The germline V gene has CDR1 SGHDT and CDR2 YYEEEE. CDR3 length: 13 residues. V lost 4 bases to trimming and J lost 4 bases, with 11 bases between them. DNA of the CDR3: TGTGCCAGCAGCCCACAGGGAGCCTATGGCTACACCTTC. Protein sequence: CASSPQGAYGYTF.

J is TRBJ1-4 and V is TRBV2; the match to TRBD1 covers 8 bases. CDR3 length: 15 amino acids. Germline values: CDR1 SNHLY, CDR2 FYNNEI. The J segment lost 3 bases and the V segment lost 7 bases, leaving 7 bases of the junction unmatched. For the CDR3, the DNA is TGTGCCAGCACCGCAGGGGGCTCGGCTAATGAAAAACTGTTTTTT. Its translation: CASTAGGSANEKLFF.

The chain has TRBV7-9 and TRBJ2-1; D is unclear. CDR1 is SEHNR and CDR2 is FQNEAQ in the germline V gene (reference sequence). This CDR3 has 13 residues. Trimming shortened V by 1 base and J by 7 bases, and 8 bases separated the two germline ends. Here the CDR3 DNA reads TGTGCCAGCAGCTTAGTCCACTGGAATGAGCAGTTCTTC. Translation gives CASSLVHWNEQFF. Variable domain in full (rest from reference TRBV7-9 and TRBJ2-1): DTGVSQNPRHKITKRGQNVTFRCDPISEHNRLYWYRQTLGQGPEFLTYFQNEAQLEKSRLLSDRFSAERPKGSFSTLEIQRTEQGDSAMYLCASSLVHWNEQFFGPGTRLTVL.

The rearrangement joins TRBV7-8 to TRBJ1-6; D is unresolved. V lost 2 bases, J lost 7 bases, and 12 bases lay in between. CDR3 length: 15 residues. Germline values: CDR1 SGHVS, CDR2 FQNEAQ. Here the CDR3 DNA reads TGTGCCAGCAGCTTAAGTCCGGGAGCCAATTCACCCCTCCACTTT. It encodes CASSLSPGANSPLHF.

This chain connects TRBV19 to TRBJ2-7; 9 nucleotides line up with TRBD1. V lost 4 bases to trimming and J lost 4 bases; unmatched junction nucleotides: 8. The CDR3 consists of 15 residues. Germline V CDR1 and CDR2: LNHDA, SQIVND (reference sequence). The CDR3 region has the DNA TGTGCCAGTAGTACCCGGACAGGGGTAAGATACGAGCAGTACTTC. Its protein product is CASSTRTGVRYEQYF.

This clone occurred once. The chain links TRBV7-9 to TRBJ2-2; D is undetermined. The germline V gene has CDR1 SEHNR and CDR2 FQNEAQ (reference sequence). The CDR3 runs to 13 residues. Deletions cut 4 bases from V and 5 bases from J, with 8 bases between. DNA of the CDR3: TGTGCCAGCAGCTCGACAAATACCGGGGAGCTGTTTTTT. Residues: CASSSTNTGELFF.

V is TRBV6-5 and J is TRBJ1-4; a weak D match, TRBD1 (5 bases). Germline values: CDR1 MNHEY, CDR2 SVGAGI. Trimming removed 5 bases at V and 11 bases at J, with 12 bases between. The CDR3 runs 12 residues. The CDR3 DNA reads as TGTGCCAGCAGTACCCAGGGCGGTAAACTGTTTTTT. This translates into CASSTQGGKLFF.

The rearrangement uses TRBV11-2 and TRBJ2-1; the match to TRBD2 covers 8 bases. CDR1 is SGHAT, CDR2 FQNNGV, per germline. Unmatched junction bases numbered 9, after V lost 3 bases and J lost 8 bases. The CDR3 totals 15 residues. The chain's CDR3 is CASSFRGGRIDEQFF. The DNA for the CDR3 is TGTGCCAGCAGCTTCCGGGGCGGGAGGATCGATGAGCAGTTCTTC. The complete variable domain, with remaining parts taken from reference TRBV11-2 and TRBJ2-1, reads EAGVAQSPRYKIIEKRQSVAFWCNPISGHATLYWYQQILGQGPKLLIQFQNNGVVDDSQLPKDRFSAERLKGVDSTLKIQPAKLEDSAVYLCASSFRGGRIDEQFFGPGTRLTVL.

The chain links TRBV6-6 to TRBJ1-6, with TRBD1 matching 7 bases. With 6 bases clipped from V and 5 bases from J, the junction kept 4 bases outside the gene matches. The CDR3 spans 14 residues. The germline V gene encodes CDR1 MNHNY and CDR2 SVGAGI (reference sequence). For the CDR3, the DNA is TGTGCCAGCAGCCCACAGGGGAATAATTCACCCCTCCACTTT. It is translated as CASSPQGNNSPLHF.

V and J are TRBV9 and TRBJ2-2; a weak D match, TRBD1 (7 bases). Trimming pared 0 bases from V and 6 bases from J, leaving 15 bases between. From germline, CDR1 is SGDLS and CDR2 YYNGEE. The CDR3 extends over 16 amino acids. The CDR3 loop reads CASSVENRGGAGELFF. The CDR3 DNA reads TGTGCCAGCAGCGTAGAGAACAGGGGAGGCGCCGGGGAGCTGTTTTTT.

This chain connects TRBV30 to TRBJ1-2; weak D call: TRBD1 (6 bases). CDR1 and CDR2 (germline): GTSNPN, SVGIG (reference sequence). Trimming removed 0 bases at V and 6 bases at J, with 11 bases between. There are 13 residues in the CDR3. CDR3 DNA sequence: TGTGCCTGGAGTGTTACAGGGTGGGATGGCTACACCTTC. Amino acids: CAWSVTGWDGYTF.

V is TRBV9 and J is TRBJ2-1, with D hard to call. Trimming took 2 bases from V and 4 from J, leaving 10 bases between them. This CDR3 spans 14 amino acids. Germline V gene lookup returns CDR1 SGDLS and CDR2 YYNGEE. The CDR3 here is CASSVLDGYNEQFF. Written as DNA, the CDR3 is TGTGCCAGCAGCGTTTTGGACGGATACAATGAGCAGTTCTTC.

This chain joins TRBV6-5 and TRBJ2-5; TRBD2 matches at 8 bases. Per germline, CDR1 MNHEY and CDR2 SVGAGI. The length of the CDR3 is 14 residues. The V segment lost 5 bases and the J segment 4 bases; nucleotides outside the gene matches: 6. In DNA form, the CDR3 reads TGTGCCAGCAGTCCCGGGGGGGTAAGAGAGACCCAGTACTTC. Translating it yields CASSPGGVRETQYF.

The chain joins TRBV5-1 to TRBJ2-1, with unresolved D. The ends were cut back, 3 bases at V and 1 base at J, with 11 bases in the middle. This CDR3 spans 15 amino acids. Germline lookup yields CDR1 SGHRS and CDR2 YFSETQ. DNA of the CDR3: TGCGCCAGCAGCTATGCAGGCGGATCCTACAATGAGCAGTTCTTC. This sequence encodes CASSYAGGSYNEQFF.

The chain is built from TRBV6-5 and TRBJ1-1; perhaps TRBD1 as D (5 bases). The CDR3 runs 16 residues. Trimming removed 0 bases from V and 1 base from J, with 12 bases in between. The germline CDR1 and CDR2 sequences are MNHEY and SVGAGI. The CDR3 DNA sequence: TGTGCCAGCAGTTACTCGCAGGGCCCCTGGAACACTGAAGCTTTCTTT. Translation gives CASSYSQGPWNTEAFF.

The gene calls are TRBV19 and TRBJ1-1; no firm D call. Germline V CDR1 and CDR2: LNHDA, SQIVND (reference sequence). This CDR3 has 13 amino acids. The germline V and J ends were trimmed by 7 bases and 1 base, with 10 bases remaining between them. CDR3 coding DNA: TGTGCCAGTACCCCCTCTACGAACACTGAAGCTTTCTTT. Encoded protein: CASTPSTNTEAFF.

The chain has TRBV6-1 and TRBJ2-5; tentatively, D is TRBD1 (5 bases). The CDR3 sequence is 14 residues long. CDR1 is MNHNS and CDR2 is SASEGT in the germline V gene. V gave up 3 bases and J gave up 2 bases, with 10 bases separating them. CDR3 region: CASSDPDRQETQYF. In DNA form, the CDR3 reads TGTGCCAGCAGTGATCCCGACAGACAAGAGACCCAGTACTTC.

The CDR3 spells CASSLGHEQFF. DNA of the CDR3: TGTGCCAGCAGCTTAGGGCATGAGCAGTTCTTC. The V and J genes are TRBV11-3 and TRBJ2-1; no definite D call. The V and J ends lost 1 base and 8 bases respectively, with 3 bases between them. CDR1 and CDR2 (germline): SGHNT, YENEEA. The CDR3 runs 11 residues.

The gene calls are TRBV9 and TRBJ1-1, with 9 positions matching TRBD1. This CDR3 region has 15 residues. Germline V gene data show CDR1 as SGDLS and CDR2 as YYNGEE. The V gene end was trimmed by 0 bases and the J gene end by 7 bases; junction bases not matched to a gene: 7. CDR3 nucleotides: TGTGCCAGCAGCGTAGCTGGGACAGGGATTGGTGAAGCTTTCTTT. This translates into CASSVAGTGIGEAFF.

The CDR3 sequence is CASSLGTEGQPQHF. As DNA, the CDR3 is TGCGCCAGCAGCTTGGGTACAGAAGGGCAGCCCCAGCATTTT. The rearrangement links TRBV5-1 to TRBJ1-5; no clear D gene. Germline V gives CDR1 SGHRS, CDR2 YFSETQ. CDR3 size: 14 residues. V was cut by 0 bases and J by 7 bases, with 11 bases left in between.

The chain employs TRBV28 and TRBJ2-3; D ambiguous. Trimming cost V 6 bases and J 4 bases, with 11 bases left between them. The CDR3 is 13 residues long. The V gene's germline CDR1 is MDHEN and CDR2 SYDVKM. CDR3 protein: CASSIPAPDTQYF. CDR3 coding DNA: TGTGCCAGCAGCATTCCGGCGCCAGATACGCAGTATTTT.

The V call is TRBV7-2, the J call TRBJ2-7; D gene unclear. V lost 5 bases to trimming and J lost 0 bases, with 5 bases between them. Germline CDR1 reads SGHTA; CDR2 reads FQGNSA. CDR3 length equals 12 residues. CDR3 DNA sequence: TGTGCCAGCAGCCCCAGCTCCTACGAGCAGTACTTC. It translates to CASSPSSYEQYF.